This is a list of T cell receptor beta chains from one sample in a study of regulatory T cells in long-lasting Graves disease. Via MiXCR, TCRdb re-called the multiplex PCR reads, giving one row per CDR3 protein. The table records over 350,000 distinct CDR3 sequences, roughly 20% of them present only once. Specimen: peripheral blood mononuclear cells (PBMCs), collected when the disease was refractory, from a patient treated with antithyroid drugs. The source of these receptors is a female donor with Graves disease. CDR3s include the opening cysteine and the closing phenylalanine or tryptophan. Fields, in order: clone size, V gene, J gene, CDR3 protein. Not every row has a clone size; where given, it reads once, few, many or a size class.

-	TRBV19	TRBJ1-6	CASSAKELNSPLHF
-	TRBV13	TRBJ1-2	CASSLGTARGYTF
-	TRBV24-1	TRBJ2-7	CATSDRGEQYF
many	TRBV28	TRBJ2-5	CASTLGRLETQYF
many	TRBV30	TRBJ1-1	CAWTLGQGGEAFF
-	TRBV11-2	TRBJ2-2	CASSGLGPGELLF
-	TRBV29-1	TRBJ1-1	CSVGQGAQAFF
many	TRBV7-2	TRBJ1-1	CASSYLGQLNTEAFF
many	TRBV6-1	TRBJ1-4	CASSRRAPTNEKLFF
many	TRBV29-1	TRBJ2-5	CSVGSNSQETQYF
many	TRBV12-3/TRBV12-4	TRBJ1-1	CASSLAVAWTEAFF
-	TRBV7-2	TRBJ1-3	CASSPGLTIRNTIYF
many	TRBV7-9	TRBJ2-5	CASRGTEETQYF
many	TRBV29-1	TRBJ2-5	CSGGLAGVYETQYF
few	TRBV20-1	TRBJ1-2	CSARMGQGNGYTF
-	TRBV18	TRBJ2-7	CASSPARTSGTEQYF
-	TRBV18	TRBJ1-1	CVSSPRGNTEAFF
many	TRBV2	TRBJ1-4	CASRNSPEKLFF
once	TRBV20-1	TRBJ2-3	CSAANGGDTQYF
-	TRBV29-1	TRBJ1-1	CSVEGASAAFF
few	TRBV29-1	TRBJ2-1	CSAPSRTSDEQFF
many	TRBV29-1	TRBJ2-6	CSVESPGAPGANVLTF
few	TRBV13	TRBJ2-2	CASSLWRGNTGELFF
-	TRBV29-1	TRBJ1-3	CSGPGDRGLSGNTIYF
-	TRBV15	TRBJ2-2	CATSREGLAGDTGELFF
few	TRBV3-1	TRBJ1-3	CASSQSDSRNTIYF